This T cell receptor (beta chain) is from a study of blood T cells in healthy people across ages. Germline CDR1 and CDR2: SQVTM and ANQGSEA. The CDR3 has 16 residues. The V end lost 3 bases, the J end lost 4 bases, and 21 bases lay between the germline ends. It was with a sample-barcoded 5' primer and a J-beta primer mix that a second PCR of roughly 6 to 12 cycles was run. TCRdb reprocessed the 5' RACE reads via MiXCR and lists one record per CDR3 protein. The table includes about 680,000 distinct CDR3 sequences, around 45% detected once. Input material: blood. This chain uses TRBV29-1 with TRBJ2-5, with D unclear. This receptor was taken from a woman aged 55-69 years in good health. CDR3 coding DNA: TGCAGCGTTGACTCCGGAATAGGAGAGTATCCAGAGACCCAGTACTTC. It is translated as CSVDSGIGEYPETQYF. Full variable domain (outside the CDR3, taken from reference TRBV29-1 and TRBJ2-5): SAVISQKPSRDICQRGTSLTIQCQVDSQVTMMFWYRQQPGQSLTLIATANQGSEATYESGFVIDKFPISRPNLTFSTLTVSNMSPEDSSIYLCSVDSGIGEYPETQYFGPGTRLLVL.